The 28 T cell receptor beta chains below come from one sample, sequenced in a study of cytomegalovirus exposure and HLA in healthy donors. 60 Vbeta and 13 Jbeta primers were used in PCR. Only in-frame clones appear in the TCRdb table, and some are missing; sequencing was by immunoSEQ multiplex PCR. The top ten clones hold 1.5% to 2% of a sample with about 150,000 clones, over 8% of them seen once. Sequencing input: PBMCs. The receptor source for this set is a male donor in good health and CMV-seronegative.

V and J are TRBV5-4 and TRBJ1-1; 8 bases fit TRBD1. Germline CDR1 and CDR2: SGHNT and YYREEE (reference sequence). CDR3 length: 17 residues. V shed 0 bases and J 1 base; nucleotides not matched to a gene: 8. The CDR3 DNA sequence: TGTGCCAGCAGCTTGGGGGGGGCGACAGGGGAGAACACTGAAGCTTTCTTT. It specifies CASSLGGATGENTEAFF.

This clone was found a few times. The chain couples TRBV27 to TRBJ1-2, with unresolved D. Trimming removed 0 bases at V and 4 bases at J, with 6 bases between. Germline CDR1 is MNHEY and CDR2 is SMNVEV (reference sequence). This CDR3 is 13 amino acids long. The CDR3 spells CASSLSRSYGYTF. The CDR3 DNA reads TGTGCCAGCAGTTTATCACGGAGCTATGGCTACACCTTC.

J is TRBJ1-4 and V is TRBV2; D call uncertain. This CDR3 region has 14 residues. The V end lost 6 bases, the J end lost 4 bases, and 12 bases lay between the germline ends. Germline V gene lookup returns CDR1 SNHLY and CDR2 FYNNEI. CDR3 sequence: CASRPGIGNEKLFF. As DNA, the CDR3 is TGTGCCAGCAGGCCGGGGATCGGTAATGAAAAACTGTTTTTT.

The chain has TRBV29-1 and TRBJ2-7, with D uncertain. This CDR3 spans 12 amino acids. V lost 2 bases and J 2 bases, leaving 7 bases between the germline ends. The germline gives CDR1 SQVTM, CDR2 ANQGSEA. The CDR3 region is CSVEISPYEQYF. The DNA for the CDR3 is TGCAGCGTTGAAATTAGCCCCTACGAGCAGTACTTC.

The sample holds a few counts of this clone. The chain links TRBV5-1 to TRBJ2-1, with TRBD2 identical over 13 bases. The length of the CDR3 is 17 residues. Germline lookup yields CDR1 SGHRS and CDR2 YFSETQ. The V gene end was trimmed by 1 base and the J gene end by 6 bases; junction bases not matched to a gene: 7. The CDR3 reads CASSLTSGGAKGNEQFF. CDR3 nucleotide sequence: TGCGCCAGCAGCTTGACTAGCGGGGGGGCCAAAGGCAATGAGCAGTTCTTC.

Only a few counts were recorded for this clone. This rearrangement joins TRBV27 to TRBJ1-3; 7 nucleotides line up with TRBD1. V shed 6 bases and J 1 base; nucleotides not matched to a gene: 9. The length of the CDR3 is 16 residues. Germline CDR1 MNHEY, CDR2 SMNVEV (reference sequence). CDR3 protein: CASRPNRGDSGNTIYF. CDR3 DNA: TGTGCCAGCAGACCAAACAGGGGTGATTCTGGAAACACCATATATTTT.

The gene calls are TRBV30 and TRBJ2-3; the match to TRBD2 covers 8 bases. J gave up 4 bases and V 4 bases, and 10 bases lay outside the gene matches. Germline CDR1 is GTSNPN and CDR2 is SVGIG (reference sequence). The CDR3 has 15 residues. CDR3 sequence (DNA): TGTGCCTGGACCCTCCGGGGGGGCTGGGCAGATACGCAGTATTTT. It yields the protein CAWTLRGGWADTQYF. The full variable domain, completed using reference TRBV30 and TRBJ2-3, is SQTIHQWPATLVQPVGSPLSLECTVEGTSNPNLYWYRQAAGRGLQLLFYSVGIGQISSEVPQNLSASRPQDRQFILSSKKLLLSDSGFYLCAWTLRGGWADTQYFGPGTRLTVL.

The V and J genes are TRBV28 and TRBJ1-2; the match to TRBD1 covers 9 bases. Germline-derived CDR1 and CDR2 are MDHEN and SYDVKM. V trimming: 4 bases; J trimming: 10 bases; junction bases outside the gene matches: 19. The length of the CDR3 is 17 residues. The CDR3: CASSSRGTGTGTGDYTF. The CDR3 DNA reads TGTGCCAGCAGTTCCCGAGGGACCGGGACAGGGACCGGTGACTACACCTTC.

This clone has more than one count but fewer than ten. The rearrangement uses TRBV7-3 and TRBJ2-7, with 7 bases fitting TRBD1. CDR3 length: 13 residues. The V and J ends lost 5 bases and 6 bases, in that order; junction bases with no gene match: 7. In germline, CDR1 is SGHTA, CDR2 FQGTGA. In DNA, the CDR3 is TGTGCCAGCAGCCCGTCGGACAGGTCCGAGCAGTACTTC. Amino acid sequence: CASSPSDRSEQYF.

This clone was seen a handful of times. V gene TRBV4-3 combines with J gene TRBJ2-5; TRBD2 aligns across 7 bases. The J call may be wrong; the DNA end is better matched by TRBJ2-7. Germline V gene data show CDR1 as LGHNA and CDR2 as YSLEER. This CDR3 comprises 17 residues. CDR3: CASSQDRAAGVFYEQYF. In nucleotides, the CDR3 is TGCGCCAGCAGCCAAGATCGGGCGGCGGGAGTCTTCTACGAGCAGTACTTC.

This clone has only a few counts. The V and J genes are TRBV5-4 and TRBJ2-7, with D possibly TRBD1 on 7 matching bases. Germline lookup yields CDR1 SGHNT and CDR2 YYREEE (reference sequence). The CDR3 is made up of 14 amino acids. Trimming pared 4 bases from V and 2 bases from J, leaving 13 bases between. The CDR3 reads CASSAGGTAYEQYF. CDR3 nucleotide sequence: TGTGCCAGCAGCGCCGGAGGGACAGCCTACGAGCAGTACTTC.

The gene calls are TRBV7-9 and TRBJ2-7; possibly TRBD1 for D (6 bases). The CDR3 covers 13 residues. The germline V gene has CDR1 SEHNR and CDR2 FQNEAQ (reference sequence). With 3 bases removed from V and 5 bases from J, the gap between germline ends came to 11 bases. The CDR3 region has the DNA TGTGCCAGCAGCTTTGGACAGCCCCACGAGCAGTACTTC. Amino acid sequence: CASSFGQPHEQYF.

This chain connects TRBV19 to TRBJ2-1; TRBD2 matches 12 bases. Trimming took 5 bases from V and 10 from J; bases not matched to a gene: 9. CDR3 length: 15 amino acids. CDR1 is LNHDA and CDR2 is SQIVND in the germline V gene (reference sequence). CDR3 in amino acids: CASSVLAGGLREQFF. Here the CDR3 DNA reads TGTGCCAGTAGTGTCCTAGCGGGGGGGCTTCGGGAGCAGTTCTTC.

This clone has just a few counts. The genes are TRBV19 and TRBJ2-1; 7 bases match TRBD2. V lost 5 bases and J lost 7; bases outside the gene matches: 8. The CDR3 spans 14 residues. CDR1 is LNHDA, CDR2 SQIVND, per germline (reference sequence). The CDR3 coding sequence is TGTGCCAGTAGTTCGGAGCGGGGCCGGAATGAGCAGTTCTTC. It specifies CASSSERGRNEQFF.

This clone has more than one count but fewer than ten. V gene TRBV2 combines with J gene TRBJ1-5; D unresolved. Deletions cut 7 bases from V and 3 bases from J, with 10 bases between. This CDR3 has 13 residues. CDR1 is SNHLY, CDR2 FYNNEI, per germline. The CDR3 is CASKERYNQPQHF. CDR3 nucleotide sequence: TGTGCCAGCAAGGAGCGGTACAATCAGCCCCAGCATTTT.

This clone was picked up a small number of times. The rearrangement joins TRBV6-6 to TRBJ2-2; D is possibly TRBD2 (7 bases). CDR1 MNHNY and CDR2 SVGAGI come from the germline V gene (reference sequence). The CDR3 runs 14 residues. V lost 8 bases and J 0 bases, leaving 10 bases between the germline ends. CDR3 amino acids: CASGGGPNTGELFF. The DNA of the CDR3 is TGTGCCAGCGGCGGGGGCCCGAACACCGGGGAGCTGTTTTTT.

CDR3 sequence: CASGGTGNLLISYEQYF. CDR3 nucleotides: TGTGCCAGCGGGGGGACAGGGAATCTCCTCATCTCCTACGAGCAGTACTTC. This chain links TRBV2 with TRBJ2-7; 9 nucleotides align to TRBD1. The ends lost 8 bases at V and 0 bases at J; junction bases unmatched: 14. Germline CDR1 is SNHLY and CDR2 is FYNNEI. The CDR3 is 17 amino acids.

This clone was counted only a few times. The chain employs TRBV4-3 and TRBJ2-3, with D hard to call. The CDR3 extends over 13 amino acids. Germline V CDR1 and CDR2: LGHNA, YSLEER. V lost 0 bases and J 6 bases, leaving 7 bases between the germline ends. The CDR3 DNA sequence: TGCGCCAGCAGCCAAGATCAGTCGGATACGCAGTATTTT. Translated: CASSQDQSDTQYF.

The rearrangement joins TRBV9 to TRBJ2-1; 9 bases fit TRBD2. The CDR3 has 14 amino acids. V lost 4 bases and J lost 6; bases outside the gene matches: 5. The germline gives CDR1 SGDLS, CDR2 YYNGEE. DNA for the CDR3: TGTGCCAGCAGCCTCCAGGGACTAGCCAATGAGCAGTTCTTC. Protein: CASSLQGLANEQFF.

This clone was detected only a few times. This chain connects TRBV11-2 to TRBJ1-1, with TRBD1 as a possible D gene (5 bases). V lost 0 bases and J lost 3, with 5 bases in between. Germline CDR1 SGHAT, CDR2 FQNNGV. The CDR3 loop spans 13 amino acids. The CDR3 nucleotides are TGTGCCAGCAGCTTAGACAGGGACACTGAAGCTTTCTTT. Protein sequence: CASSLDRDTEAFF.

This clone was seen a handful of times. V gene TRBV6-5 combines with J gene TRBJ1-1, with a weak D call TRBD1 (5 bases). V was clipped by 0 bases and J by 1 base, with 9 bases between them. The germline gives CDR1 MNHEY, CDR2 SVGAGI. The CDR3 has 15 residues. CDR3 sequence (DNA): TGTGCCAGCAGTTACTCAGGACACCCGAACACTGAAGCTTTCTTT. This codes for CASSYSGHPNTEAFF.

V and J are TRBV28 and TRBJ2-1; TRBD1 aligns across 9 bases. Germline CDR1 MDHEN, CDR2 SYDVKM. This CDR3 has 15 residues. V trimming: 0 bases; J trimming: 4 bases; junction bases outside the gene matches: 1. Written as DNA, the CDR3 is TGTGCCAGCAGTTTATGGGACAGGGGTTACAATGAGCAGTTCTTC. Protein sequence: CASSLWDRGYNEQFF.

This clone was detected a few times. The rearrangement joins TRBV5-1 to TRBJ1-2, with TRBD1 as a possible D gene (6 bases). Trimming shortened V by 3 bases and J by 2 bases, and 11 bases separated the two germline ends. Germline-derived CDR1 and CDR2 are SGHRS and YFSETQ. The CDR3 loop spans 14 amino acids. The CDR3 loop is CASSSDTGNYGYTF. CDR3 sequence (DNA): TGCGCCAGCAGCTCGGACACAGGGAACTATGGCTACACCTTC. Filled out from reference TRBV5-1 and TRBJ1-2, the complete variable domain reads KAGVTQTPRYLIKTRGQQVTLSCSPISGHRSVSWYQQTPGQGLQFLFEYFSETQRNKGNFPGRFSGRQFSNSRSEMNVSTLELGDSALYLCASSSDTGNYGYTFGSGTRLTVV.

The genes are TRBV5-1 and TRBJ2-7; a weak D match, TRBD2 (6 bases). The CDR3 loop spans 14 amino acids. The V gene lost 4 bases and the J gene lost 1 base, with 12 bases spanning the gap. Per the germline V gene, CDR1 is SGHRS and CDR2 is YFSETQ. For the CDR3, the DNA is TGCGCCAGCAGCCCTGGGACTGGATCCTACGAGCAGTACTTC. Protein: CASSPGTGSYEQYF.

The J gene is TRBJ1-1, the V gene TRBV27; weak D call: TRBD1 (6 bases). The V and J ends lost 8 bases and 4 bases respectively, with 20 bases between them. In germline, CDR1 is MNHEY, CDR2 SMNVEV (reference sequence). The CDR3 contains 15 residues. The CDR3 DNA is TGTGCCAGCGACGGGGCGGGGGGGCTCGTCACTGAAGCTTTCTTT. Protein: CASDGAGGLVTEAFF.

V usage is TRBV28 and J usage is TRBJ2-7; no definite D call. Trimming cost V 5 bases and J 7 bases, with 12 bases left between them. In germline, CDR1 is MDHEN, CDR2 SYDVKM. This CDR3 has 12 residues. The DNA for the CDR3 is TGTGCCAGCAGTCCCACTATCCTGGAGCAGTACTTC. Protein sequence: CASSPTILEQYF.

The V gene is TRBV7-2, the J gene TRBJ2-3, with 7 bases that match TRBD2. CDR1 and CDR2 (germline): SGHTA, FQGNSA. Germline trimming cut 4 bases from V and 3 bases from J; bases unmatched to any gene: 10. The CDR3 has 16 amino acids. Written as DNA, the CDR3 is TGTGCCAGCAGCTCGTCTGCACGGGGGGTGACAGATACGCAGTATTTT. Translated, it gives CASSSSARGVTDTQYF.

The DNA for the CDR3 is TGTGCCAGCACCCCCGACATGGACGGGACCTACGAGCAGTACTTC. This codes for CASTPDMDGTYEQYF. J is TRBJ2-7 and V is TRBV27, with D possibly being TRBD2 (5 bases). Germline-derived CDR1 and CDR2 are MNHEY and SMNVEV (reference sequence). The germline V and J ends were trimmed by 7 bases and 2 bases, with 18 bases remaining between them. The CDR3 has 15 amino acids.